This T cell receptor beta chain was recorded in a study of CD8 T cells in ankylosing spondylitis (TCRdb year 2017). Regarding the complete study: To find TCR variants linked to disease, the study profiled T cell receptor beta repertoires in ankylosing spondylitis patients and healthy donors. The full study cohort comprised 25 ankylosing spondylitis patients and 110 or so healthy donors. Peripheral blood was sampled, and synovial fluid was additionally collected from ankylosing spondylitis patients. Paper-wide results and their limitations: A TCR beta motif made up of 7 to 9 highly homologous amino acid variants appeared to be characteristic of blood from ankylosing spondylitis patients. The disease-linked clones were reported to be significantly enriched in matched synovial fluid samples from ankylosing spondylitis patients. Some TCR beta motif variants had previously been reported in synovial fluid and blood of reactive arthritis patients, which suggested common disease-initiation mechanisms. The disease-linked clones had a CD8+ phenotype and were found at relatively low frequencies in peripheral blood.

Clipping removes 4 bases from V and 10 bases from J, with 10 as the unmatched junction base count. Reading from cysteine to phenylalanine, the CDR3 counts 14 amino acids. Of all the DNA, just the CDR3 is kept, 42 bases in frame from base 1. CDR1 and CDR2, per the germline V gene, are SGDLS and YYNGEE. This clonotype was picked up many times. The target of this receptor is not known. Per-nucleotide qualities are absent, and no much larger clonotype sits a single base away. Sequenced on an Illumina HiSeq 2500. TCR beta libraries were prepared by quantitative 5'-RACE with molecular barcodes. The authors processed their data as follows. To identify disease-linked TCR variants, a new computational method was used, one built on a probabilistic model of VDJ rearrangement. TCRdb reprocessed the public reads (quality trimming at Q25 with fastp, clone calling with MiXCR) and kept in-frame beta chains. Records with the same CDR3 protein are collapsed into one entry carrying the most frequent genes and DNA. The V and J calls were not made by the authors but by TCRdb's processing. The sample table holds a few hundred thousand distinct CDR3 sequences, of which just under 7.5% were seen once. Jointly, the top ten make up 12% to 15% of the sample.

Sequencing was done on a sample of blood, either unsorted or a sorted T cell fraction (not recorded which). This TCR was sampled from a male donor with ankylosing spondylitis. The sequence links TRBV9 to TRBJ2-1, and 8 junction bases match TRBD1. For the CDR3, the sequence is CASSTRDRRGEQFF. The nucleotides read TGTGCCAGCAGCACTCGGGACAGGCGCGGGGAGCAGTTCTTC.